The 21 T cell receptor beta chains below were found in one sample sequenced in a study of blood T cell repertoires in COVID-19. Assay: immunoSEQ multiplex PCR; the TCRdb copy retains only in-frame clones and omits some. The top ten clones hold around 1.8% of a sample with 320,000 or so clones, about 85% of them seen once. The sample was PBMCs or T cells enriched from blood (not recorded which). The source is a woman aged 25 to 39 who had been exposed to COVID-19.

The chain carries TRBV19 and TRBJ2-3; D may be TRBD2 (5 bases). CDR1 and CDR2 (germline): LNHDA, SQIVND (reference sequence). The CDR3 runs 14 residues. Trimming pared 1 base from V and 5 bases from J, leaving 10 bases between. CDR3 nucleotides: TGTGCCAGTAGTATAGGAGGGTTTGGAGATACGCAGTATTTT. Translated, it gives CASSIGGFGDTQYF.

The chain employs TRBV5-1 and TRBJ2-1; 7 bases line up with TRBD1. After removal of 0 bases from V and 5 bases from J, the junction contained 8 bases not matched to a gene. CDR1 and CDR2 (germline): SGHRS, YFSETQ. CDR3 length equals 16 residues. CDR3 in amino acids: CASSLDGRGRNNEQFF. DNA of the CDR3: TGCGCCAGCAGCTTGGACGGTAGGGGGCGTAACAATGAGCAGTTCTTC. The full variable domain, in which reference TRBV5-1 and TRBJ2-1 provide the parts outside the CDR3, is KAGVTQTPRYLIKTRGQQVTLSCSPISGHRSVSWYQQTPGQGLQFLFEYFSETQRNKGNFPGRFSGRQFSNSRSEMNVSTLELGDSALYLCASSLDGRGRNNEQFFGPGTRLTVL.

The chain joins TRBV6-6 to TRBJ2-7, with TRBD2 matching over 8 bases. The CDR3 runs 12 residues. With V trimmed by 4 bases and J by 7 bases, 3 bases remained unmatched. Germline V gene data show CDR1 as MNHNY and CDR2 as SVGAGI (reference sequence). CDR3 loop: CASSLERGEQYF. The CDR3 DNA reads TGTGCCAGCAGTTTAGAGCGGGGGGAGCAGTACTTC.

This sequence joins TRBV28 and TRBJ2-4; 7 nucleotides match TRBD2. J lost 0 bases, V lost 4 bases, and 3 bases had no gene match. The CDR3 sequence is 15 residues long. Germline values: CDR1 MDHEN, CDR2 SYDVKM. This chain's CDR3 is CASSSPSGAKNIQYF. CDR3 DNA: TGTGCCAGCAGTTCCCCTAGCGGAGCCAAAAACATTCAGTACTTC.

CDR3 region: CAISEATGDSYEQYF. The CDR3 bases are TGTGCCATCAGTGAGGCGACAGGGGACTCCTACGAGCAGTACTTC. V is TRBV10-3 and J is TRBJ2-7; 8 bases match TRBD1. This CDR3 contains 15 residues. The germline gives CDR1 ENHRY, CDR2 SYGVKD. V lost 2 bases and J lost 0; bases outside the gene matches: 3.

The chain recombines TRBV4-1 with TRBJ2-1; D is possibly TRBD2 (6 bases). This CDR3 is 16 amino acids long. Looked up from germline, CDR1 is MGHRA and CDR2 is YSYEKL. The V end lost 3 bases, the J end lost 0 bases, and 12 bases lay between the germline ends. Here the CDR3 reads CASSQIGGASYNEQFF. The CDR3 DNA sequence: TGCGCCAGCAGCCAGATTGGCGGGGCCTCCTACAATGAGCAGTTCTTC.

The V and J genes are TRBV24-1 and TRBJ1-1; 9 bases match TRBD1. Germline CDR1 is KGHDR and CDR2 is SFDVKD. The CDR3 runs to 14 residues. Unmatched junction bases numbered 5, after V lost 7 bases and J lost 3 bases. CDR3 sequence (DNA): TGTGCCACCAGAACAGGGGGCTGGGACACTGAAGCTTTCTTT. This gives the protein CATRTGGWDTEAFF.

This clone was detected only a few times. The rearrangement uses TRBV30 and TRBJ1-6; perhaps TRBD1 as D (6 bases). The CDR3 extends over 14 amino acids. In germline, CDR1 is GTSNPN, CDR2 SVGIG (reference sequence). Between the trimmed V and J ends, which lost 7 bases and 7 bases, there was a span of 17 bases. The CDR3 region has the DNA TGTGCCTTACACAGGGCAGGATACAATTCACCCCTCCACTTT. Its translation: CALHRAGYNSPLHF.

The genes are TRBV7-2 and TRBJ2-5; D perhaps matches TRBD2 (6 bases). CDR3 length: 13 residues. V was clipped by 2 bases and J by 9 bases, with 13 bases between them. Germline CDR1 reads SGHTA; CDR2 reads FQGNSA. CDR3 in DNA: TGTGCCAGCAGCTTAACGTATTGGGGGGCCCAGTACTTC. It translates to CASSLTYWGAQYF.

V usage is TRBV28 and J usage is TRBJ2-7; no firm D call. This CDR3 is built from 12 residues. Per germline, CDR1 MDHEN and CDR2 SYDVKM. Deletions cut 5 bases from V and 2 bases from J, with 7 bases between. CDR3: CASSLPPYEQYF. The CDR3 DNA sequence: TGTGCCAGCAGTCTCCCCCCCTACGAGCAGTACTTC.

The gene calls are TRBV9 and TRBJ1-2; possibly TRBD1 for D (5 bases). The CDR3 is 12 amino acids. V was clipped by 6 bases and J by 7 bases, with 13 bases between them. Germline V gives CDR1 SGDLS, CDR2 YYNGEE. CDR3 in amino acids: CASNQGASGYTF. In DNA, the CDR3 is TGTGCCAGCAACCAAGGGGCAAGTGGCTACACCTTC.

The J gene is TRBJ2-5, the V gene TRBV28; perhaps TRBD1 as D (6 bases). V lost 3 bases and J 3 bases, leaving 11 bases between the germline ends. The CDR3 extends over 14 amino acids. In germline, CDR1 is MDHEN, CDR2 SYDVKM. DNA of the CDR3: TGTGCCAGCAGTTTGGGACAACCCAAAGAGACCCAGTACTTC. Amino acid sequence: CASSLGQPKETQYF.

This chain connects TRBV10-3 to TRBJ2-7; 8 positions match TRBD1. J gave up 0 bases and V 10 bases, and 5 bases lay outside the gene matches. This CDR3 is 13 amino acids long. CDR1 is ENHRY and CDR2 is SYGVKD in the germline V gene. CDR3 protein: CASQGASSYEQYF. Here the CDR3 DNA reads TGTGCCAGTCAGGGGGCCTCCTCCTACGAGCAGTACTTC.

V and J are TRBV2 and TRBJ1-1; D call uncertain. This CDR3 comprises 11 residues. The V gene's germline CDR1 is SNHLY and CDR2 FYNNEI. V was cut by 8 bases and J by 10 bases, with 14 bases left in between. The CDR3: CASDSGFVAFF. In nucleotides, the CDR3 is TGTGCCAGCGACTCCGGGTTCGTAGCTTTCTTT.

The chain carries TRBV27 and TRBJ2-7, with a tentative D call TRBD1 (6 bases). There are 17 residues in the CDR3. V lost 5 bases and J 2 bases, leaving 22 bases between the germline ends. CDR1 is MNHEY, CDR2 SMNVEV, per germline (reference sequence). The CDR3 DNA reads TGTGCCAGCAGTCTCCGTGGGGTGGGGGCGCGTACCTACGAGCAGTACTTC. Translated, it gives CASSLRGVGARTYEQYF.

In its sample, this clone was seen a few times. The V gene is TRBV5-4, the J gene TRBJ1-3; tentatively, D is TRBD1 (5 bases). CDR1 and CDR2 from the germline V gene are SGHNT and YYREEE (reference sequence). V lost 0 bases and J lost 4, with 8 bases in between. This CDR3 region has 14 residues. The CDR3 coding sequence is TGTGCCAGCAGCTTGGGGGGCGACGGAAACACCATATATTTT. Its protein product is CASSLGGDGNTIYF.

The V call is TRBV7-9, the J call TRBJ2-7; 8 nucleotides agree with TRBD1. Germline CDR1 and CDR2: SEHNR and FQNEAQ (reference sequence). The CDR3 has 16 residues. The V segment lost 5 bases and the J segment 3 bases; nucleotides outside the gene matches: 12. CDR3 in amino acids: CASSPRTGQDIYEQYF. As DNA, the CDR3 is TGTGCCAGCAGCCCGCGAACGGGACAGGACATCTACGAGCAGTACTTC.

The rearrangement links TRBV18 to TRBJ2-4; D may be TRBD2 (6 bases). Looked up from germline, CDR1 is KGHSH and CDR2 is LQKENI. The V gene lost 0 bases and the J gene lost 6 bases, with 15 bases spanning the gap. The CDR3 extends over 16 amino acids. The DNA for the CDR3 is TGTGCCAGCTCACCACCACAAACATCCGGGGGAAACATTCAGTACTTC. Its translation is CASSPPQTSGGNIQYF. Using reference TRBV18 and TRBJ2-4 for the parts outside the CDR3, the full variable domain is NAGVMQNPRHLVRRRGQEARLRCSPMKGHSHVYWYRQLPEEGLKFMVYLQKENIIDESGMPKERFSAEFPKEGPSILRIQQVVRGDSAAYFCASSPPQTSGGNIQYFGAGTRLSVL.

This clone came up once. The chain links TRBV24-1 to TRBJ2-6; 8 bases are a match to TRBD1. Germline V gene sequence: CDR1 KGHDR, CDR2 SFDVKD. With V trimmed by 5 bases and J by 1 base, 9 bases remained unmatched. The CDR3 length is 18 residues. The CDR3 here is CATSGRTGSFSGANVLTF. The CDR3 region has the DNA TGTGCCACCAGTGGCCGGACAGGGTCTTTTTCTGGGGCCAACGTCCTGACTTTC.

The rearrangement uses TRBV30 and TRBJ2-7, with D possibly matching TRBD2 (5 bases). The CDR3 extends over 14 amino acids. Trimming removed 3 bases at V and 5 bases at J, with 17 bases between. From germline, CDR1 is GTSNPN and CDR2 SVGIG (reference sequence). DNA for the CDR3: TGTGCCTGGAGCGAGGGAAGCCAAGGAAACGAGCAGTACTTC. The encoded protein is CAWSEGSQGNEQYF.

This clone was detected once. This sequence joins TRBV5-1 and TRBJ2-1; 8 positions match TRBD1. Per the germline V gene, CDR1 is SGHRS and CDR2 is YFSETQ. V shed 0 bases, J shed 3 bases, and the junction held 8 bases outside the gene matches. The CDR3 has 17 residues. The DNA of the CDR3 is TGCGCCAGCAGCTTGGGGACAGGGAATAAGGTCTACAATGAGCAGTTCTTC. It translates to CASSLGTGNKVYNEQFF. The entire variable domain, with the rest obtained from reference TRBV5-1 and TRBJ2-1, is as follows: KAGVTQTPRYLIKTRGQQVTLSCSPISGHRSVSWYQQTPGQGLQFLFEYFSETQRNKGNFPGRFSGRQFSNSRSEMNVSTLELGDSALYLCASSLGTGNKVYNEQFFGPGTRLTVL.